The clone carrying this TCR beta chain came up a few times. Its specificity is unknown. The CDR3 contains 16 residues. V was clipped by 5 bases and J by 5 bases; unmatched bases: 10. CDR1 MGHRA and CDR2 YSYEKL come from the germline V gene. This entry is derived from a study of blood T cells in healthy people across ages. Whole-study results and caveats: Diversity was higher, and naive CD4+ cells more numerous, in long-lived donors than in aged donors. Estimated diversity, derived from one million T cells, was regarded as an underestimate. In the absence of known donor CMV status, changes in expanded clonotypes were possibly confounded.

Using a J-beta primer mix together with a sample-barcoded 5' primer, a second PCR was run for roughly 7 to 12 cycles. A 12-random-nucleotide template-switch adaptor tagged each cDNA molecule. Using its own MiXCR run on the 5' RACE reads, TCRdb lists one record per CDR3 protein. This sample has about 670,000 distinct CDR3 sequences, with around two fifths found just once. The TCR comes from a man older than 75 in good health. What was sequenced was blood. The V and J genes are TRBV4-1 and TRBJ2-3, with 10 bases that match TRBD2. This chain's CDR3 is CASSMRGAGGRDTQYF. The CDR3 DNA sequence: TGCGCCAGCAGCATGCGGGGAGCGGGGGGGCGAGATACGCAGTATTTT.